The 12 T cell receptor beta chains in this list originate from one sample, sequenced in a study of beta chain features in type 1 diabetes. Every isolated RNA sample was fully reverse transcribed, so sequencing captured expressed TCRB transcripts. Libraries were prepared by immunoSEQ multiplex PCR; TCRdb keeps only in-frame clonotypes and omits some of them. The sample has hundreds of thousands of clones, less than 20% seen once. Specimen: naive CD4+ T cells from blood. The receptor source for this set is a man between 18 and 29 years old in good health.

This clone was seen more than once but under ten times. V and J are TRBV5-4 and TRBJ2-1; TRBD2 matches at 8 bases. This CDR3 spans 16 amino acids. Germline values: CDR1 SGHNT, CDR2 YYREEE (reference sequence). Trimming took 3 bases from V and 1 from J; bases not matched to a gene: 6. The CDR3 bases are TGTGCCAGCAGCTCCGGGAGGGGAACATCCTACAATGAGCAGTTCTTC. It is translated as CASSSGRGTSYNEQFF.

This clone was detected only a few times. CDR3 sequence (DNA): TGCGCCAGCAGGGCCTACAGGGGGGGGTCCTACAATGAGCAGTTCTTC. This sequence encodes CASRAYRGGSYNEQFF. The chain combines TRBV4-1 with TRBJ2-1; D may be TRBD1 (8 bases). In germline, CDR1 is MGHRA, CDR2 YSYEKL. This CDR3 region has 16 residues. The V end lost 6 bases, the J end lost 1 base, and 16 bases lay between the germline ends.

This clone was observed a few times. DNA of the CDR3: TGTGCCAGCACCCCCCCAGGGAATATCTACGAGCAGTACTTC. Translated, it gives CASTPPGNIYEQYF. J is TRBJ2-7 and V is TRBV25-1; D perhaps matches TRBD1 (5 bases). The CDR3 spans 14 residues. Germline-derived CDR1 and CDR2 are MGHDK and SYGVNS. The ends were cut back, 7 bases at V and 3 bases at J, with 16 bases in the middle.

The CDR3 bases are TGTGCCAGCCGAAGACTAGGGGCCAACACTGAAGCTTTCTTT. This gives the protein CASRRLGANTEAFF. The chain combines TRBV18 with TRBJ1-1; a possible D gene is TRBD1 (5 bases). CDR3 length equals 14 residues. Deletions cut 8 bases from V and 2 bases from J, with 15 bases between. Looked up from germline, CDR1 is KGHSH and CDR2 is LQKENI.

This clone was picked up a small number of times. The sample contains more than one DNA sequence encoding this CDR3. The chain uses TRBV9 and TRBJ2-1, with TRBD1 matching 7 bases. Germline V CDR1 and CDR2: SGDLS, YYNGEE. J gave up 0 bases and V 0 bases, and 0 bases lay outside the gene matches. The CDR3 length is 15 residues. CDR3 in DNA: TGTGCCAGCAGCGTAGACAGGGGCTCCTACAATGAGCAGTTCTTC. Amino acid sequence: CASSVDRGSYNEQFF.

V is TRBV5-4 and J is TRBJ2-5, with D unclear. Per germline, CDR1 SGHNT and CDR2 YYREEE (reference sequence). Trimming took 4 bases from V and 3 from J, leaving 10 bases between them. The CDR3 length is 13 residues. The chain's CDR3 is CASSPLVEETQYF. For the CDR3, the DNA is TGTGCCAGCAGCCCTCTAGTTGAAGAGACCCAGTACTTC.

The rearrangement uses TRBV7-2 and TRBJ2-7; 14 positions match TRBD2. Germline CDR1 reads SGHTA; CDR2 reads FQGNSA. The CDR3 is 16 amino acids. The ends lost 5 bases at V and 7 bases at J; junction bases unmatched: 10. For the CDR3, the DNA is TGTGCCAGCAGCCCACCGACTAGCGGGGGGGCTGGGGAGCAGTACTTC. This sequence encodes CASSPPTSGGAGEQYF.

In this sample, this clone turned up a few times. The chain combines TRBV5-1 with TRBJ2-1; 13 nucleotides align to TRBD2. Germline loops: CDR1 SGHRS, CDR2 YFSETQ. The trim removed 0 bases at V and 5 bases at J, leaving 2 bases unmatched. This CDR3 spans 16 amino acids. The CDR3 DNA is TGCGCCAGCAGCTTGGATGGGACTAGCGGGGACAATGAGCAGTTCTTC. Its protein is CASSLDGTSGDNEQFF.

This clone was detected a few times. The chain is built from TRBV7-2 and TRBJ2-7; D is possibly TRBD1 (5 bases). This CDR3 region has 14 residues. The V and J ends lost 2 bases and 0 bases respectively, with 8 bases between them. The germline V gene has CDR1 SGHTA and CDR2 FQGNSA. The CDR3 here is CASSLYRSSYEQYF. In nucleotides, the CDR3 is TGTGCCAGCAGCTTATACAGGAGCTCCTACGAGCAGTACTTC. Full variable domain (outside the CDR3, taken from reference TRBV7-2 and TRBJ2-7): GAGVSQSPSNKVTEKGKDVELRCDPISGHTALYWYRQSLGQGLEFLIYFQGNSAPDKSGLPSDRFSAERTGGSVSTLTIQRTQQEDSAVYLCASSLYRSSYEQYFGPGTRLTVT.

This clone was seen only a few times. DNA for the CDR3: TGTGCCAGCAGTTCACCGGGGGGAGACTATGGCTACACCTTC. This codes for CASSSPGGDYGYTF. The V call is TRBV28, the J call TRBJ1-2; the D gene is possibly TRBD1 (5 bases). The CDR3 contains 14 residues. The germline V gene has CDR1 MDHEN and CDR2 SYDVKM. Trimming removed 4 bases from V and 3 bases from J, with 12 bases in between.

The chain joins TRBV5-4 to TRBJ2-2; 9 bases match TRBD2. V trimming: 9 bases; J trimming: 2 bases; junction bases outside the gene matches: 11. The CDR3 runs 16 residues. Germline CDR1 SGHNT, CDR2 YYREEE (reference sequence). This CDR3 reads CAIPTGLAGNTGELFF. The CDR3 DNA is TGTGCCATCCCAACCGGGCTAGCGGGAAACACCGGGGAGCTGTTTTTT.

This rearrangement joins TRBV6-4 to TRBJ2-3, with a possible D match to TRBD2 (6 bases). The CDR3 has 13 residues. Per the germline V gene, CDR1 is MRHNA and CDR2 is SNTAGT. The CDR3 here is CARTEGSTDTQYF. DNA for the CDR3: TGTGCTAGGACGGAGGGGAGCACAGATACGCAGTATTTT.